This TCR beta chain was documented in a study of post-analysis software for immune sequencing data. Whole-study context: Relapsing-remitting, secondary progressive and progressive-relapsing multiple sclerosis courses were included. Overall study findings and caveats: Normalized Chao1 diversity was significantly lower in multiple sclerosis patients than in controls. Controls showed lower frequencies than patients for five TRBV segments, and TRBV5-6, TRBV5-1 and TRBV20-1 were among these. Samples from one preparation batch, clustered by F measure, grouped strongly together.

Carried by the TCR beta cDNA libraries were unique molecular identifiers. TCRdb processed the PCR reads anew with MiXCR; each CDR3 protein has one entry. The sample has about 820,000 distinct CDR3 sequences, roughly 58% seen once. The table lists this clonotype with many counts. Antigen: not known. The CDR3 totals 15 residues. Losses at the gene ends were 3 bases for V and 0 bases for J; bases not matched to a gene: 1. Germline values: CDR1 MNHNS, CDR2 SASEGT. The clonotype comes from a girl under 18 with multiple sclerosis. The rearrangement links TRBV6-1 to TRBJ2-7; 11 positions agree with TRBD1. Material: blood. The CDR3, as DNA: TGTGCCAGCAGTGACGGGACAGGGGGCTCCTACGAGCAGTACTTC. It codes for CASSDGTGGSYEQYF.